The clone carrying this TCR beta chain was seen just once. This record comes from a study of cytomegalovirus exposure and HLA in healthy donors. The PCR employed 60 Vbeta primers together with 13 Jbeta primers. Clones were sequenced by immunoSEQ multiplex PCR, and TCRdb holds only the in-frame ones, with some missing. The repertoire holds more than 120,000 clones, 70% to 80% seen once, with less than 7.5% in the top ten. V gave up 7 bases and J gave up 9 bases; unmatched junction bases: 6. CDR1 SGHTA and CDR2 FQGNSA come from the germline V gene. The CDR3 spans 13 residues. This rearrangement joins TRBV7-2 to TRBJ2-1, with 10 nucleotides matching TRBD1. Sequencing was done on a sample of PBMCs. This TCR was sampled from a middle-aged woman in good health and CMV-seropositive. CDR3: CASTRDRGPEQFF. The CDR3 DNA sequence: TGTGCCAGCACCCGTGACAGGGGGCCTGAGCAGTTCTTC.